This T cell receptor (beta chain) appears in the sequencing data of a study of blood T cell repertoires in COVID-19. Profiled with immunoSEQ multiplex PCR; TCRdb holds only in-frame clones, not every one. The repertoire has 45,000 to 70,000 clones, 73% of them found once; the top ten carry about 17%. The CDR3 loop spans 14 amino acids. Germline V gene sequence: CDR1 SEHNR, CDR2 FQNEAQ (reference sequence). The V segment lost 3 bases and the J segment 9 bases; nucleotides outside the gene matches: 4. Sequenced sample: peripheral blood. This chain connects TRBV7-9 to TRBJ2-1, with 11 bases matching TRBD2. This clonotype originated in a woman aged 50 to 60 with active or convalescent COVID-19. CDR3 coding DNA: TGTGCCAGCAGCTTGCTAGCGGGAGGCGGTGAGCAGTTCTTC. Its protein product is CASSLLAGGGEQFF.